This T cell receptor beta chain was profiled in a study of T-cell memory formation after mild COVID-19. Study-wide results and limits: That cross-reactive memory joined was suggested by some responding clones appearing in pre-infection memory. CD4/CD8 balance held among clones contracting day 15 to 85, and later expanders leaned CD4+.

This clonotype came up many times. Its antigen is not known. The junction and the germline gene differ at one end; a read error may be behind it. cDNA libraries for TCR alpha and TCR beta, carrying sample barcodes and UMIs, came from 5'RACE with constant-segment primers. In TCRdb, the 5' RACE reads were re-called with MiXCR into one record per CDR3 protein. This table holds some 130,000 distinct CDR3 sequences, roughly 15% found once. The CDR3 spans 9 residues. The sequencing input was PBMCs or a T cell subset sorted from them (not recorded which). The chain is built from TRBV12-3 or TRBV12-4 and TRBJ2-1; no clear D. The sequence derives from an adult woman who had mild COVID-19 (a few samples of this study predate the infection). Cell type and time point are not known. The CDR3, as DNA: TGTGCCAGCAGTTTCCCTCTAGTCTTC. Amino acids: CASSFPLVF.